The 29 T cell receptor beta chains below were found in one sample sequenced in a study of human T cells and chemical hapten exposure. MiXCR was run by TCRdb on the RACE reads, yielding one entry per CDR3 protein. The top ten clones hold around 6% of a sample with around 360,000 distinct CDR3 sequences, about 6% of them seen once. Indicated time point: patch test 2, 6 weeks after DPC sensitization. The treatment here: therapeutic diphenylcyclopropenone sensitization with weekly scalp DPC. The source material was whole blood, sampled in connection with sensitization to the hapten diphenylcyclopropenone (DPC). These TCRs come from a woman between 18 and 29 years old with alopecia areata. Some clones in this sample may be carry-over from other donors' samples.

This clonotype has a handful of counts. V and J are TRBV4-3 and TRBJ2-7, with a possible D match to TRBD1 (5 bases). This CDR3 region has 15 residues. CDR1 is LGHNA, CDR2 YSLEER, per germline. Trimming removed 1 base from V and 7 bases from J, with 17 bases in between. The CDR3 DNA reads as TGCGCCAGCAGCCAAGGGAGACAGTTCCTAGGGGAGCAGTACTTC. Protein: CASSQGRQFLGEQYF.

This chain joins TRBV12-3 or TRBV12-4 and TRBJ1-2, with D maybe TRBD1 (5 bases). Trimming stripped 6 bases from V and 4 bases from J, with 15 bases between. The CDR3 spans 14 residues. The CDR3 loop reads CASSRDGQIYGYTF. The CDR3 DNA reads TGTGCCAGCAGCCGGGACGGGCAAATCTATGGCTACACCTTC.

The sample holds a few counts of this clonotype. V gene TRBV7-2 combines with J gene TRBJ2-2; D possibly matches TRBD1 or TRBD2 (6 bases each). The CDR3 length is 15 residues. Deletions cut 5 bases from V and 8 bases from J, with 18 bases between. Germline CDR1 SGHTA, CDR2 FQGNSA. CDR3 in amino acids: CASSRDRGLGGELFF. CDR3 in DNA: TGTGCCAGCAGCCGGGATCGGGGGCTCGGTGGGGAGCTGTTTTTT.

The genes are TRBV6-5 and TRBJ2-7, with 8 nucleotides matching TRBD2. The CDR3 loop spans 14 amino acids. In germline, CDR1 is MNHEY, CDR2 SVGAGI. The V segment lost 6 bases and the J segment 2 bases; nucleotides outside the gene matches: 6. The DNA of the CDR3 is TGTGCCAGCAGAGAGCGGGGGTTAGCCTACGAGCAGTACTTC. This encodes CASRERGLAYEQYF.

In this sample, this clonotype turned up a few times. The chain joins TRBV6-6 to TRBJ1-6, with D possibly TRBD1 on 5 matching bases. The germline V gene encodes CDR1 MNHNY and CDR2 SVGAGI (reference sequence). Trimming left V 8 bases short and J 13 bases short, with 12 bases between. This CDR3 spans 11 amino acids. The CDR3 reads CASQGASPLHF. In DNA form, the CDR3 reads TGTGCCAGCCAAGGGGCTTCGCCCCTCCACTTT.

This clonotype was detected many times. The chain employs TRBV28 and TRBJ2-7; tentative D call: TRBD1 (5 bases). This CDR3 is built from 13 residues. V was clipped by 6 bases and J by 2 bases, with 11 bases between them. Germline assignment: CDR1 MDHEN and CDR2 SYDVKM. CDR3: CASSDSNPYEQYF. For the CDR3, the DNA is TGTGCCAGCAGCGACAGTAACCCCTACGAGCAGTACTTC.

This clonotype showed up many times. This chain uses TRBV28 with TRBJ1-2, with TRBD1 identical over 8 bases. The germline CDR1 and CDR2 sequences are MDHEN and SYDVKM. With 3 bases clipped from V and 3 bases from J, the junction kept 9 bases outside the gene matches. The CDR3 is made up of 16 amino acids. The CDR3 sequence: CASSLGQGAAHYGYTF. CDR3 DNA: TGTGCCAGCAGTTTGGGGCAGGGGGCGGCTCACTATGGCTACACCTTC.

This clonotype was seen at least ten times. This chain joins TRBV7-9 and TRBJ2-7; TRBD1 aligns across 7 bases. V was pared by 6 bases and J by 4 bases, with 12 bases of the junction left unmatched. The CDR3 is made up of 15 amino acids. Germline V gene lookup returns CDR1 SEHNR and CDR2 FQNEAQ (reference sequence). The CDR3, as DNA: TGTGCCAGCAGTCCAATAAAAGGGGGCCTGTACGAGCAGTACTTC. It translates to CASSPIKGGLYEQYF.

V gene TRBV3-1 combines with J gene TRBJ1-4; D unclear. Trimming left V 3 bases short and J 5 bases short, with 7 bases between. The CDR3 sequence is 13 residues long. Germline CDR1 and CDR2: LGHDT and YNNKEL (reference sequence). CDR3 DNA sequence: TGTGCCAGCAGCCAGCCAGGCAATGAAAAACTGTTTTTT. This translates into CASSQPGNEKLFF.

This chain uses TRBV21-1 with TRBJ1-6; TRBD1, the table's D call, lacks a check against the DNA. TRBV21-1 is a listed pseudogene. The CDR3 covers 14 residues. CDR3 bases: TGTGCCAGCAGCTCCCCGGGGGAGAATTCACCCCTCCACTTT. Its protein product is CASSSPGENSPLHF.

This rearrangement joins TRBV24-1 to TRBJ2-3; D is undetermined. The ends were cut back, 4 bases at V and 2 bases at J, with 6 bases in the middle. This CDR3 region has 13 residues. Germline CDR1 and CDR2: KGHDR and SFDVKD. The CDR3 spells CATSDGPTDTQYF. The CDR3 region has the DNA TGTGCCACCAGTGACGGCCCCACAGATACGCAGTATTTT.

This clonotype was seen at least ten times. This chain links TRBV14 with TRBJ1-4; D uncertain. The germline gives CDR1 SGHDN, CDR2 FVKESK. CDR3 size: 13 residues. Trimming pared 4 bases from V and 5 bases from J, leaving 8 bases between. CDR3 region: CASSPRGNEKLFF. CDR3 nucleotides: TGTGCCAGCAGCCCGAGAGGGAATGAAAAACTGTTTTTT. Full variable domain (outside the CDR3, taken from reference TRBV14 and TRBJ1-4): EAGVTQFPSHSVIEKGQTVTLRCDPISGHDNLYWYRRVMGKEIKFLLHFVKESKQDESGMPNNRFLAERTGGTYSTLKVQPAELEDSGVYFCASSPRGNEKLFFGSGTQLSVL.

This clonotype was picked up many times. CDR3 region: CASSFGGNRPDTQYF. Here the CDR3 DNA reads TGTGCCAGCAGTTTTGGGGGTAATCGACCAGATACGCAGTATTTT. The chain recombines TRBV12-3 or TRBV12-4 with TRBJ2-3; D may be TRBD1 or TRBD2 (5 bases each). Trimming left V 3 bases short and J 4 bases short, with 14 bases between. There are 15 residues in the CDR3.

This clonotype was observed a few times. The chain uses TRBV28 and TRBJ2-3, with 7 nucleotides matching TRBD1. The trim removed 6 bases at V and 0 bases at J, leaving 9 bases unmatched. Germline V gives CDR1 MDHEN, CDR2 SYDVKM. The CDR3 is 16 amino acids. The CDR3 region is CASSRTGATSTDTQYF. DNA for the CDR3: TGTGCCAGCAGCCGGACAGGAGCGACTAGCACAGATACGCAGTATTTT. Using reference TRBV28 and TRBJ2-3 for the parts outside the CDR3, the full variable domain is DVKVTQSSRYLVKRTGEKVFLECVQDMDHENMFWYRQDPGLGLRLIYFSYDVKMKEKGDIPEGYSVSREKKERFSLILESASTNQTSMYLCASSRTGATSTDTQYFGPGTRLTVL.

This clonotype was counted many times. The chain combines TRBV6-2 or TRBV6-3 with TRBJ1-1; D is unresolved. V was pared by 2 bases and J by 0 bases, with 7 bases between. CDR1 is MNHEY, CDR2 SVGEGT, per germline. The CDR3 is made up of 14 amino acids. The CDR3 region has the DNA TGTGCCAGCAGTTACGAGGCCATGAACACTGAAGCTTTCTTT. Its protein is CASSYEAMNTEAFF.

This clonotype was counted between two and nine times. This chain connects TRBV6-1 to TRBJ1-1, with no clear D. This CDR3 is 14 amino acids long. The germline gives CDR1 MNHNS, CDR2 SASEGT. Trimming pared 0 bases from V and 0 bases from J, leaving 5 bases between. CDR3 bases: TGTGCCAGCAGTGAAGCGGGGTTGAACACTGAAGCTTTCTTT. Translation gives CASSEAGLNTEAFF.

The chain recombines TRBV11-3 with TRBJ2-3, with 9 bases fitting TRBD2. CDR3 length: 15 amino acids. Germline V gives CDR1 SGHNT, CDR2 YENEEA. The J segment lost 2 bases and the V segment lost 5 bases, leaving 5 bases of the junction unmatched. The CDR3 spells CASSPIAGATDTQYF. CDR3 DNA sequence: TGTGCCAGCAGCCCAATAGCGGGGGCCACAGATACGCAGTATTTT. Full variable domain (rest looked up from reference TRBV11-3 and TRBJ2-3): EAGVVQSPRYKIIEKKQPVAFWCNPISGHNTLYWYLQNLGQGPELLIRYENEEAVDDSQLPKDRFSAERLKGVDSTLKIQPAELGDSAVYLCASSPIAGATDTQYFGPGTRLTVL.

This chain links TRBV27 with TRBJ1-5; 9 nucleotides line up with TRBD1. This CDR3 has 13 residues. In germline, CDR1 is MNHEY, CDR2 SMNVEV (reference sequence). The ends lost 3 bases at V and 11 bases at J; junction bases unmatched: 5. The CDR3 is CASSLSDRGTQHF. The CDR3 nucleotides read TGTGCCAGCAGTTTGTCGGACAGGGGTACCCAGCATTTT.

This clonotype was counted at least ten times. The CDR3 is CASSFDAGGPLHF. CDR3 coding DNA: TGTGCCAGCAGTTTCGATGCGGGGGGACCCCTCCACTTT. The rearrangement links TRBV28 to TRBJ1-6; tentatively, D is TRBD1 (5 bases). Germline assignment: CDR1 MDHEN and CDR2 SYDVKM. Trimming removed 3 bases at V and 12 bases at J, with 12 bases between. The CDR3 covers 13 residues.

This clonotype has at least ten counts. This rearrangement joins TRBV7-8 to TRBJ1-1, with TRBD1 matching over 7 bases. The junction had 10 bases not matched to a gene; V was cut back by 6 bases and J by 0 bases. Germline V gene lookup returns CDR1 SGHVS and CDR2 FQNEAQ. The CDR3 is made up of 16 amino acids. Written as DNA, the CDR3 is TGTGCCAGCAGTTCTAGGGGGCGGGCGGTGAACACTGAAGCTTTCTTT. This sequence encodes CASSSRGRAVNTEAFF.

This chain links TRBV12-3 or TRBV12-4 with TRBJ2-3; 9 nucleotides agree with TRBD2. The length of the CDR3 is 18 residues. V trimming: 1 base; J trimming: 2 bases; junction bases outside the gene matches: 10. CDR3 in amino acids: CASSLVGASGAHTDTQYF. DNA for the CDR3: TGTGCCAGCAGTTTAGTTGGCGCTAGCGGGGCTCACACAGATACGCAGTATTTT.

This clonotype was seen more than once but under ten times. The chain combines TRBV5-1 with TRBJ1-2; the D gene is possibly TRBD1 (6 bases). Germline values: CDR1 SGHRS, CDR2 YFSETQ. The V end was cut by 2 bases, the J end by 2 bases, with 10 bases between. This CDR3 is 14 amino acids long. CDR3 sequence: CASSFGQRNYGYTF. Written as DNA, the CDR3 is TGCGCCAGCAGCTTTGGACAGAGAAACTATGGCTACACCTTC.

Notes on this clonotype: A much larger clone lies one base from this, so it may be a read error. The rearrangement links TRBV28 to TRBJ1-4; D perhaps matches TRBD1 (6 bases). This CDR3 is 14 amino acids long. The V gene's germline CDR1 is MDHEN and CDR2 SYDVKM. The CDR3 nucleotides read TGTGCCAGCAGTTCACAGGGAGAGGATGAAAAACTGATTTTT. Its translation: CASSSQGEDEKLIF.

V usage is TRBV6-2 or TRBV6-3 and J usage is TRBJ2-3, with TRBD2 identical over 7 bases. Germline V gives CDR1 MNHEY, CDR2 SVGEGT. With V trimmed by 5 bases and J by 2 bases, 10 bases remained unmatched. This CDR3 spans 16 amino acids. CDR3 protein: CASSRTRPPSTDTQYF. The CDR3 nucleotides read TGTGCCAGCAGTCGGACTAGACCACCTTCCACAGATACGCAGTATTTT.

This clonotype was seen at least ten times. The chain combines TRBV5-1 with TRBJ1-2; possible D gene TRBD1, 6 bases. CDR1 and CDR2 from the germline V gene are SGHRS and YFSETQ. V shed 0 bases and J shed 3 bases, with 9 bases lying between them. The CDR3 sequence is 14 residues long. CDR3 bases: TGCGCCAGCAGCTTGGGACAGGCGGACTATGGCTACACCTTC. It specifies CASSLGQADYGYTF.

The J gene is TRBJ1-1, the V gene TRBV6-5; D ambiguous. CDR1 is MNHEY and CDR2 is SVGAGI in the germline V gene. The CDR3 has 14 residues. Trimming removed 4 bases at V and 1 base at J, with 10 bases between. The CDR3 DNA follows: TGTGCCAGCAGTTCCCCGAGCGGGAACACTGAAGCTTTCTTT. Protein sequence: CASSSPSGNTEAFF.

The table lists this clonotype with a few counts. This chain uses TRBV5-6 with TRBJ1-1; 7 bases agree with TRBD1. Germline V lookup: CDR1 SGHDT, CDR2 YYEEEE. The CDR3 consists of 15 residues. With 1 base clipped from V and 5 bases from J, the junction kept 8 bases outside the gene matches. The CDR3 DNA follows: TGTGCCAGCAGCTTGATTGACAGGGAATTGACTGAAGCTTTCTTT. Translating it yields CASSLIDRELTEAFF.

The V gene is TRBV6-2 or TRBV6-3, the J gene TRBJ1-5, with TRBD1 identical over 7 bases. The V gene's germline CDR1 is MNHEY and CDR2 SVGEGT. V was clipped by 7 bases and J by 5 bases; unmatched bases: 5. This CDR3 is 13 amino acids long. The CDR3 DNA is TGTGCCAGCAACGACAGGGTTTATCAGCCCCAGCATTTT. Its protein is CASNDRVYQPQHF.

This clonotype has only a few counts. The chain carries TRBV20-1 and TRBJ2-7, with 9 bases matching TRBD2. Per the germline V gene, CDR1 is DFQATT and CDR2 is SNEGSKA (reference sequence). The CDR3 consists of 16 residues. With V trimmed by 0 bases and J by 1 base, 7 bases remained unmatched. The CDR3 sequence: CSARDPQAGGSYEQYF. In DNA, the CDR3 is TGCAGTGCTAGAGATCCCCAAGCGGGGGGTTCCTACGAGCAGTACTTC.